The text below deals with one TCR beta chain. Antigen specificity is unknown. The CDR3 covers 14 residues. Per germline, CDR1 SGDLS and CDR2 YYNGEE. The V end was cut by 4 bases, the J end by 2 bases, with 11 bases between. This table comes from immunoSEQ multiplex PCR, and its TCRdb copy is limited to in-frame clones, with some not included. The sample lists about a million clones; over 60% were seen once. These data are taken from a study of shared clonotypes between healthy human individuals. Study context: Two women and three men aged 18 to 49 made up the donors.

Overall study results and limits: The rarefaction results pointed to incomplete sorted-subset sequencing despite large depth. Several donors held about 5% of naive CD4 clonotypes in common.

The receptor comes from a man aged 18 to 30 in good health. Sequenced material: memory CD4+ T cells sorted from blood. Regarding subset: CD45RA-negative fraction. The chain uses TRBV9 and TRBJ2-3; D gene ambiguous. The CDR3, as DNA: TGTGCCAGCAGCCCTCACGTACTCACAGATACGCAGTATTTT. Protein: CASSPHVLTDTQYF.